What follows are 20 T cell receptor beta chains derived from one specimen sequenced in a study of cytomegalovirus exposure and HLA in healthy donors. Primers: 60 Vbeta forward and 13 Jbeta reverse. Clones were read by immunoSEQ multiplex PCR, and TCRdb kept only the in-frame ones, dropping some. The table includes over 75,000 clones, around 64% detected once. Sample: PBMCs. These receptors came from a man aged 25 to 45 in good health and CMV-seronegative.

The V gene is TRBV15, the J gene TRBJ1-2; D unclear. The CDR3 loop spans 16 amino acids. The ends were cut back, 0 bases at V and 4 bases at J, with 15 bases in the middle. Germline lookup yields CDR1 LNHNV and CDR2 YYDKDF (reference sequence). DNA of the CDR3: TGTGCCACCAGCAGAGATCAACAACACACTACCTATGGCTACACCTTC. This sequence encodes CATSRDQQHTTYGYTF.

The chain employs TRBV30 and TRBJ2-1; D is ambiguous. The germline gives CDR1 GTSNPN, CDR2 SVGIG (reference sequence). This CDR3 spans 13 amino acids. V lost 3 bases and J 7 bases, leaving 13 bases between the germline ends. CDR3 region: CAWRAPERNEQFF. The DNA of the CDR3 is TGTGCCTGGAGGGCCCCGGAGAGGAATGAGCAGTTCTTC.

The chain recombines TRBV27 with TRBJ1-2; 9 nucleotides align to TRBD1. Germline values: CDR1 MNHEY, CDR2 SMNVEV (reference sequence). This CDR3 is 13 amino acids long. V lost 6 bases to trimming and J lost 7 bases; unmatched junction nucleotides: 6. The CDR3 nucleotides read TGTGCCAGCAGCACCGGGACAGGGTTTGGCTACACCTTC. This sequence encodes CASSTGTGFGYTF.

The chain carries TRBV30 and TRBJ1-1; D remains ambiguous. Trimming removed 3 bases from V and 2 bases from J, with 7 bases in between. This CDR3 has 12 residues. In germline, CDR1 is GTSNPN, CDR2 SVGIG (reference sequence). CDR3 DNA: TGTGCCTGGAGCCCTATCAACACTGAAGCTTTCTTT. This translates into CAWSPINTEAFF. The full variable domain, its missing parts supplied by reference TRBV30 and TRBJ1-1, is SQTIHQWPATLVQPVGSPLSLECTVEGTSNPNLYWYRQAAGRGLQLLFYSVGIGQISSEVPQNLSASRPQDRQFILSSKKLLLSDSGFYLCAWSPINTEAFFGQGTRLTVV.

The V and J genes are TRBV7-2 and TRBJ2-1, with 10 bases fitting TRBD2. Germline-derived CDR1 and CDR2 are SGHTA and FQGNSA. The CDR3 loop spans 14 amino acids. V gave up 4 bases and J gave up 5 bases; unmatched junction bases: 2. CDR3 amino acids: CASSWTSGNNEQFF. The CDR3 DNA follows: TGTGCCAGCAGCTGGACTAGCGGAAACAATGAGCAGTTCTTC.

This clone has only a few counts. This chain uses TRBV5-4 with TRBJ2-5; the match to TRBD1 covers 10 bases. CDR1 is SGHNT and CDR2 is YYREEE in the germline V gene (reference sequence). Losses at the gene ends were 2 bases for V and 4 bases for J; bases not matched to a gene: 8. This CDR3 is 16 amino acids long. This CDR3 reads CASSFDRGRISETQYF. CDR3 nucleotides: TGTGCCAGCAGCTTTGACAGGGGGCGGATTTCAGAGACCCAGTACTTC.

The rearrangement links TRBV4-3 to TRBJ2-3; D perhaps matches TRBD2 (5 bases). The CDR3 has 15 residues. Germline V lookup: CDR1 LGHNA, CDR2 YSLEER. The V gene lost 4 bases and the J gene lost 1 base, with 12 bases spanning the gap. The CDR3 protein is CASSPEALRTDTQYF. The CDR3 DNA reads TGCGCCAGCAGCCCGGAGGCCCTACGCACAGATACGCAGTATTTT.

This clone was counted once. V gene TRBV5-4 combines with J gene TRBJ2-1; 8 nucleotides align to TRBD1. The CDR3 extends over 15 amino acids. After removal of 3 bases from V and 4 bases from J, the junction contained 6 bases not matched to a gene. Per germline, CDR1 SGHNT and CDR2 YYREEE (reference sequence). The CDR3 spells CASSSRDRLYNEQFF. The DNA for the CDR3 is TGTGCCAGCAGCTCCCGGGACAGGCTATACAATGAGCAGTTCTTC.

V is TRBV5-6 and J is TRBJ1-4; TRBD1 matches at 9 bases. The CDR3 covers 14 residues. With V trimmed by 4 bases and J by 6 bases, 4 bases remained unmatched. The germline gives CDR1 SGHDT, CDR2 YYEEEE. The CDR3 is CASSGGQGDEKLFF. CDR3 sequence (DNA): TGTGCCAGCAGCGGGGGACAGGGAGATGAAAAACTGTTTTTT.

This clone turned up a few times. The chain employs TRBV6-1 and TRBJ1-5; D unresolved. The V gene's germline CDR1 is MNHNS and CDR2 SASEGT. This CDR3 is built from 13 residues. Between the trimmed V and J ends, which lost 4 bases and 6 bases, there was a span of 10 bases. The CDR3 loop reads CASSALPGQPQHF. For the CDR3, the DNA is TGTGCCAGCAGTGCCCTTCCGGGTCAGCCCCAGCATTTT.

The chain carries TRBV19 and TRBJ2-3, with TRBD1 matching over 8 bases. V was pared by 6 bases and J by 2 bases, with 4 bases of the junction left unmatched. Looked up from germline, CDR1 is LNHDA and CDR2 is SQIVND (reference sequence). The length of the CDR3 is 14 residues. For the CDR3, the DNA is TGTGCCAGTAGCGGACAGGGCCACACAGATACGCAGTATTTT. It codes for CASSGQGHTDTQYF. Full variable domain (outside the CDR3, taken from reference TRBV19 and TRBJ2-3): DGGITQSPKYLFRKEGQNVTLSCEQNLNHDAMYWYRQDPGQGLRLIYYSQIVNDFQKGDIAEGYSVSREKKESFPLTVTSAQKNPTAFYLCASSGQGHTDTQYFGPGTRLTVL.

The chain carries TRBV9 and TRBJ2-3, with D perhaps matching TRBD2 (6 bases). V was shortened by 1 base and J by 1 base, with 10 bases between the two germline ends. Germline V gene lookup returns CDR1 SGDLS and CDR2 YYNGEE. The CDR3 totals 15 residues. The CDR3 sequence is CASSVLGGGTDTQYF. CDR3 DNA: TGTGCCAGCAGCGTACTGGGCGGGGGCACAGATACGCAGTATTTT.

The genes are TRBV9 and TRBJ2-1, with 10 positions matching TRBD2. The junction had 6 bases not matched to a gene; V was cut back by 3 bases and J by 0 bases. The CDR3 has 17 residues. The germline CDR1 and CDR2 sequences are SGDLS and YYNGEE. This CDR3 reads CASSGGTSVSSYNEQFF. The DNA for the CDR3 is TGTGCCAGCAGCGGGGGGACTAGCGTTAGCTCCTACAATGAGCAGTTCTTC.

This rearrangement joins TRBV10-3 to TRBJ2-5; the match to TRBD2 covers 12 bases. CDR3 length: 16 residues. With 5 bases clipped from V and 0 bases from J, the junction kept 4 bases outside the gene matches. CDR1 and CDR2 from the germline V gene are ENHRY and SYGVKD. The CDR3 is CAISQTSGGYQETQYF. The CDR3 region has the DNA TGTGCCATCAGTCAGACTAGCGGGGGCTACCAAGAGACCCAGTACTTC.

V gene TRBV10-3 combines with J gene TRBJ1-1, with D unclear. Germline CDR1 is ENHRY and CDR2 is SYGVKD. Trimming stripped 4 bases from V and 2 bases from J, with 8 bases between. This CDR3 has 13 residues. The CDR3 nucleotides read TGTGCCATCAGTGTTGAGGCCAACACTGAAGCTTTCTTT. Protein sequence: CAISVEANTEAFF.

The V call is TRBV11-3, the J call TRBJ1-1, with unresolved D. The CDR3 is made up of 13 amino acids. V lost 2 bases, J lost 8 bases, and 12 bases lay in between. Germline-derived CDR1 and CDR2 are SGHNT and YENEEA. CDR3 protein: CASSLSLEGEAFF. In DNA form, the CDR3 reads TGTGCCAGCAGCTTATCCTTAGAGGGAGAAGCTTTCTTT.

This clone was counted only a few times. The chain has TRBV9 and TRBJ1-4; D is possibly TRBD1 (5 bases). The germline V gene has CDR1 SGDLS and CDR2 YYNGEE. The ends were cut back, 0 bases at V and 12 bases at J, with 9 bases in the middle. This CDR3 region has 12 residues. The CDR3: CASSVDGGELFF. The CDR3 coding sequence is TGTGCCAGCAGCGTAGATGGGGGGGAACTGTTTTTT.

The genes are TRBV27 and TRBJ2-5; TRBD2 agrees at 9 bases. Per germline, CDR1 MNHEY and CDR2 SMNVEV (reference sequence). Unmatched junction bases numbered 8, after V lost 5 bases and J lost 4 bases. CDR3 length: 15 residues. The CDR3 DNA reads as TGTGCCAGCAGTCTACTAGCGGGTATGGGAGAGACCCAGTACTTC. It specifies CASSLLAGMGETQYF.

This clone turned up a few times. The chain couples TRBV30 to TRBJ1-1; 7 nucleotides agree with TRBD1. The CDR3 extends over 12 amino acids. The V gene's germline CDR1 is GTSNPN and CDR2 SVGIG (reference sequence). The trim removed 2 bases at V and 8 bases at J, leaving 5 bases unmatched. The CDR3 bases are TGTGCCTGGAGTACAGGGGCGGGGGAAGCTTTCTTT. Its translation: CAWSTGAGEAFF.

In the case of this clone: Other DNA variants within this sample encode the same CDR3. This chain joins TRBV28 and TRBJ1-1; tentative D call: TRBD1 (5 bases). Germline CDR1 reads MDHEN; CDR2 reads SYDVKM. V was shortened by 5 bases and J by 0 bases, with 25 bases between the two germline ends. This CDR3 has 19 residues. CDR3 loop: CASSLFRGRLLGVNTEAFF. The DNA for the CDR3 is TGTGCCAGCAGTCTATTTAGGGGCAGGCTCTTAGGGGTGAACACTGAAGCTTTCTTT.